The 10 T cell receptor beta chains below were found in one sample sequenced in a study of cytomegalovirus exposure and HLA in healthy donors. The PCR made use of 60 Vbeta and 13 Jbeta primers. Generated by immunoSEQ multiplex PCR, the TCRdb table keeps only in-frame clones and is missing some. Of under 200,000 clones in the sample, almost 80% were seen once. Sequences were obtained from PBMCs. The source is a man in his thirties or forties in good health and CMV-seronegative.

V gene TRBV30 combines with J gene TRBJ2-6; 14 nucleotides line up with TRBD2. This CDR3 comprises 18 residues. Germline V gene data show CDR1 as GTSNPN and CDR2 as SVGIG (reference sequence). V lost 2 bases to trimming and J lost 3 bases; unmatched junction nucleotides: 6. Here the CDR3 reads CAWSTGTSGSYGANVLTF. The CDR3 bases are TGTGCCTGGAGTACCGGGACTAGCGGGAGTTATGGGGCCAACGTCCTGACTTTC.

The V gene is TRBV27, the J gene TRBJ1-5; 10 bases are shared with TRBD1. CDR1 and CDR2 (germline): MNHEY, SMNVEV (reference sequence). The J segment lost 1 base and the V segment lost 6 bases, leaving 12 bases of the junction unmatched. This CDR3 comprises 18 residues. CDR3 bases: TGTGCCAGCAGGACCGGGACAGGGGACTTTTTAAGCAATCAGCCCCAGCATTTT. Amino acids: CASRTGTGDFLSNQPQHF.

CDR3 coding DNA: TGCGCCAGCAGTGAAGGGAGCTCTGGGGCCAACGTCCTGACTTTC. As protein: CASSEGSSGANVLTF. The chain uses TRBV10-1 and TRBJ2-6, with D perhaps matching TRBD2 (5 bases). Germline CDR1 reads WNHNN; CDR2 reads SYGVQD (reference sequence). This CDR3 is 15 amino acids long. V shed 3 bases and J shed 0 bases, with 6 bases lying between them.

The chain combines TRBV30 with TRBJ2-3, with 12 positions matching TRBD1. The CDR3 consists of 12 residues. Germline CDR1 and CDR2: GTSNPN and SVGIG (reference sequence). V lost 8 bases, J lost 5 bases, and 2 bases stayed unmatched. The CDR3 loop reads CAGTGGGDTQYF. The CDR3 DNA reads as TGTGCCGGGACAGGGGGCGGAGATACGCAGTATTTT.

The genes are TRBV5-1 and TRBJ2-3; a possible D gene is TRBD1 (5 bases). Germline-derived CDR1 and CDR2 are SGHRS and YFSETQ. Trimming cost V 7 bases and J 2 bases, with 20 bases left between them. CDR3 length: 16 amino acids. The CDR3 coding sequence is TGCGCCAGCTCACCCCGGACAACGGTGGACACAGATACGCAGTATTTT. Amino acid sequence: CASSPRTTVDTDTQYF.

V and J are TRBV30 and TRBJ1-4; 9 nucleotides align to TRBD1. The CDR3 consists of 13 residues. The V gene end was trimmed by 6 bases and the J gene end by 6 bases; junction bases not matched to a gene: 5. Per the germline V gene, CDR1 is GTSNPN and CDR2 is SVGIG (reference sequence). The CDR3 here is CACRQGVDEKLFF. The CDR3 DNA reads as TGTGCCTGTCGACAGGGGGTCGATGAAAAACTGTTTTTT.

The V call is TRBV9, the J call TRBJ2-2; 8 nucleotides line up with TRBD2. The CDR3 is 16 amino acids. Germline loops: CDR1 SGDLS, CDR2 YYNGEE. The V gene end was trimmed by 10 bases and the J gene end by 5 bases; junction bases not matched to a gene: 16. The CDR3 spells CASSTGGPVWTGELFF. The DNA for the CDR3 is TGTGCCTCCTCTACGGGGGGGCCGGTTTGGACCGGGGAGCTGTTTTTT.

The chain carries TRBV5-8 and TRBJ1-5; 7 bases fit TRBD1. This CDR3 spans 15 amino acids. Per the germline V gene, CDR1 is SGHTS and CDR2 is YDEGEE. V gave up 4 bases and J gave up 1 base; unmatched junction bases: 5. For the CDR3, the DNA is TGTGCCAGCAGCCCGGGGACAGTAAGCAATCAGCCCCAGCATTTT. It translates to CASSPGTVSNQPQHF. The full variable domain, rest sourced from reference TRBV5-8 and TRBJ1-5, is EAGVTQSPTHLIKTRGQQATLRCSPISGHTSVYWYQQALGLGLQFLLWYDEGEERNRGNFPPRFSGRQFPNYSSELNVNALELEDSALYLCASSPGTVSNQPQHFGDGTRLSIL.

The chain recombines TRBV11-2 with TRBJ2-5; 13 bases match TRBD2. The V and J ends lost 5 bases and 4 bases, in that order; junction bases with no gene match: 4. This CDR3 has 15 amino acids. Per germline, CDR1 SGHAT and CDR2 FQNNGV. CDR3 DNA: TGTGCCAGCAGCCCCCGGACTAGCGGGGGAGAGACCCAGTACTTC. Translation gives CASSPRTSGGETQYF.

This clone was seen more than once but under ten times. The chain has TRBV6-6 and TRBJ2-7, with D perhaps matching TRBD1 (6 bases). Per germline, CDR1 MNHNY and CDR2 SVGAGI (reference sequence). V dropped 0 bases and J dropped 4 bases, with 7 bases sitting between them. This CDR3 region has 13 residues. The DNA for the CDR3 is TGTGCCAGCAGTTACTCAGGACAGTACGAGCAGTACTTC. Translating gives CASSYSGQYEQYF.